One and the same sample provided the 29 T cell receptor beta chains below, sequenced in a study of control samples from healthy donors and cancer patients. TCRdb's copy holds only in-frame clones and misses some; the assay was immunoSEQ multiplex PCR. Of 46,000 or so clones listed, roughly 93% are singletons. Sequences were obtained from PBMCs. These receptors all come from a woman in her forties or fifties with head and neck cancer.

This sequence joins TRBV2 and TRBJ2-1, with TRBD2 matching over 16 bases. Germline V gene lookup returns CDR1 SNHLY and CDR2 FYNNEI. The CDR3 sequence is 15 residues long. V was clipped by 6 bases and J by 12 bases; unmatched bases: 8. CDR3 in amino acids: CASSSGTSGRASQFF. CDR3 DNA sequence: TGTGCCAGCAGCTCCGGGACTAGCGGGAGGGCCTCGCAGTTCTTC.

This chain connects TRBV11-2 to TRBJ1-2; perhaps TRBD1 as D (5 bases). Germline CDR1 is SGHAT and CDR2 is FQNNGV. The CDR3 covers 13 residues. The V end lost 3 bases, the J end lost 4 bases, and 9 bases lay between the germline ends. In DNA form, the CDR3 reads TGTGCCAGCAGCTTTGAGGGGTCCTATGGCTACACCTTC. It codes for CASSFEGSYGYTF.

The J gene is TRBJ2-7, the V gene TRBV30; D possibly corresponds to TRBD1 (5 bases). Trimming left V 7 bases short and J 7 bases short, with 23 bases between. The CDR3 loop spans 14 amino acids. Germline V lookup: CDR1 GTSNPN, CDR2 SVGIG (reference sequence). The CDR3 sequence: CASTSDSRLLEQYF. The CDR3 bases are TGTGCCTCAACCTCAGACAGTAGACTCCTGGAGCAGTACTTC. Drawing the rest from reference TRBV30 and TRBJ2-7, the complete variable domain is SQTIHQWPATLVQPVGSPLSLECTVEGTSNPNLYWYRQAAGRGLQLLFYSVGIGQISSEVPQNLSASRPQDRQFILSSKKLLLSDSGFYLCASTSDSRLLEQYFGPGTRLTVT.

The chain has TRBV6-4 and TRBJ2-7; TRBD2 aligns across 9 bases. CDR1 and CDR2 from the germline V gene are MRHNA and SNTAGT. V was clipped by 3 bases and J by 1 base; unmatched bases: 10. The CDR3 is 17 residues long. CDR3 sequence (DNA): TGTGCCAGCAGTGAGAAGCGGGAGGAGGTAGGATCCTACGAGCAGTACTTC. Amino acids: CASSEKREEVGSYEQYF.

The V gene is TRBV7-9, the J gene TRBJ2-7; TRBD1 agrees at 8 bases. The CDR3 covers 15 residues. V was clipped by 5 bases and J by 2 bases; unmatched bases: 8. Germline V gene lookup returns CDR1 SEHNR and CDR2 FQNEAQ (reference sequence). CDR3 DNA: TGTGCCAGCAGCACGAGACAGGGGCTCCCCTACGAGCAGTACTTC. It encodes CASSTRQGLPYEQYF.

The chain joins TRBV10-3 to TRBJ1-1; D might be TRBD1 (6 bases). CDR3 length: 13 residues. Germline CDR1 is ENHRY and CDR2 is SYGVKD. V gave up 4 bases and J gave up 5 bases, with 11 bases separating them. The CDR3 DNA reads TGTGCCATCAGTGGGAAAGGGGGTACTGAAGCTTTCTTT. It encodes CAISGKGGTEAFF.

The chain employs TRBV5-6 and TRBJ1-1; no firm D call. The CDR3 runs to 13 residues. V dropped 2 bases and J dropped 0 bases, with 5 bases sitting between them. Looked up from germline, CDR1 is SGHDT and CDR2 is YYEEEE. The chain's CDR3 is CASSFTVNTEAFF. For the CDR3, the DNA is TGTGCCAGCAGCTTCACAGTGAACACTGAAGCTTTCTTT.

V and J are TRBV7-9 and TRBJ1-1; 8 positions agree with TRBD1. In germline, CDR1 is SEHNR, CDR2 FQNEAQ (reference sequence). CDR3 length: 14 residues. The trim removed 5 bases at V and 5 bases at J, leaving 7 bases unmatched. The CDR3 region is CASSATGGRTEAFF. In DNA form, the CDR3 reads TGTGCCAGCAGCGCAACAGGGGGACGGACTGAAGCTTTCTTT.

The rearrangement joins TRBV2 to TRBJ1-2; 7 positions match TRBD1. The CDR3 is 14 amino acids. Germline CDR1 reads SNHLY; CDR2 reads FYNNEI. The ends lost 2 bases at V and 4 bases at J; junction bases unmatched: 4. This chain's CDR3 is CASSEFRDSYGYTF. The CDR3 coding sequence is TGTGCCAGCAGTGAATTCAGGGACAGCTATGGCTACACCTTC.

J is TRBJ2-7 and V is TRBV29-1; TRBD1 or TRBD2 may be the D gene (6 bases each). This CDR3 has 13 amino acids. Trimming removed 8 bases from V and 7 bases from J, with 21 bases in between. Germline-derived CDR1 and CDR2 are SQVTM and ANQGSEA. Written as DNA, the CDR3 is TGCAGCACCCAGGGGCCTGATGGGAGGGAGCAGTACTTC. The encoded protein is CSTQGPDGREQYF.

This sequence joins TRBV5-1 and TRBJ1-1; 7 nucleotides agree with TRBD1. Trimming removed 1 base from V and 4 bases from J; junction bases left unmatched: 4. From germline, CDR1 is SGHRS and CDR2 YFSETQ. CDR3 length: 14 amino acids. The CDR3 nucleotides read TGCGCCAGCAGCTTGAGACAGGGTGGCACTGAAGCTTTCTTT. This translates into CASSLRQGGTEAFF.

The CDR3 DNA reads TGTGCCAGCAGTTTCGGCCAGCAAGAGACCCAGTACTTC. It codes for CASSFGQQETQYF. The rearrangement links TRBV28 to TRBJ2-5; D unclear. The CDR3 is made up of 13 amino acids. Germline V gene data show CDR1 as MDHEN and CDR2 as SYDVKM. Trimming left V 3 bases short and J 2 bases short, with 7 bases between. Using reference TRBV28 and TRBJ2-5 for the parts outside the CDR3, the full variable domain is DVKVTQSSRYLVKRTGEKVFLECVQDMDHENMFWYRQDPGLGLRLIYFSYDVKMKEKGDIPEGYSVSREKKERFSLILESASTNQTSMYLCASSFGQQETQYFGPGTRLLVL.

The chain has TRBV7-8 and TRBJ2-3; the D gene could be TRBD1 or TRBD2 (5 bases each). Trimming removed 5 bases from V and 3 bases from J, with 15 bases in between. Looked up from germline, CDR1 is SGHVS and CDR2 is FQNEAQ. CDR3 length equals 15 residues. CDR3: CASSSRDRGTDTQYF. CDR3 in DNA: TGTGCCAGCAGCAGCCGGGACCGAGGGACAGATACGCAGTATTTT.

The chain is built from TRBV10-3 and TRBJ1-6; 8 positions match TRBD1. Germline-derived CDR1 and CDR2 are ENHRY and SYGVKD. The length of the CDR3 is 15 residues. Germline trimming cut 2 bases from V and 6 bases from J; bases unmatched to any gene: 3. CDR3 sequence reads: CAISEGQGSNSPLHF. The CDR3 DNA reads TGTGCCATCAGTGAGGGACAGGGAAGTAATTCACCCCTCCACTTT.

The rearrangement uses TRBV5-1 and TRBJ1-1; maybe TRBD1 (6 bases). V lost 0 bases to trimming and J lost 0 bases, with 12 bases between them. CDR3 size: 16 residues. The germline CDR1 and CDR2 sequences are SGHRS and YFSETQ. CDR3 residues: CASSLGPQGMNTEAFF. The CDR3 bases are TGCGCCAGCAGCTTGGGGCCACAGGGAATGAACACTGAAGCTTTCTTT.

The rearrangement uses TRBV29-1 and TRBJ2-7; 7 nucleotides align to TRBD1. The germline V gene encodes CDR1 SQVTM and CDR2 ANQGSEA. The CDR3 is 13 amino acids. J lost 6 bases, V lost 0 bases, and 5 bases had no gene match. DNA of the CDR3: TGCAGCGTTGAAGACGACAGGGCCACCGAGCAGTACTTC. It yields the protein CSVEDDRATEQYF.

This sequence joins TRBV2 and TRBJ1-3, with TRBD1 as a possible D gene (6 bases). This CDR3 is built from 17 residues. CDR1 is SNHLY and CDR2 is FYNNEI in the germline V gene. Trimming pared 8 bases from V and 0 bases from J, leaving 20 bases between. In nucleotides, the CDR3 is TGTGCCAGCGTTCCGAGGACAGCCCGAAGCTCTGGAAACACCATATATTTT. Protein sequence: CASVPRTARSSGNTIYF.

V usage is TRBV19 and J usage is TRBJ2-7; TRBD1 might be the D (5 bases). CDR1 LNHDA and CDR2 SQIVND come from the germline V gene (reference sequence). Trimming removed 7 bases from V and 3 bases from J, with 16 bases in between. The CDR3 totals 14 residues. The CDR3 loop reads CASIFGLQGYEQYF. CDR3 in DNA: TGTGCCAGTATTTTCGGCCTCCAGGGCTACGAGCAGTACTTC.

The table lists this clone with a count of one. V is TRBV7-7 and J is TRBJ2-3; either TRBD1 or TRBD2 may supply D (6 bases each). This CDR3 contains 16 residues. Germline V gene sequence: CDR1 SSHAT, CDR2 FNYEAQ (reference sequence). The V and J ends lost 2 bases and 0 bases respectively, with 12 bases between them. The CDR3 is CASSLLSGASTDTQYF. The CDR3 DNA is TGTGCCAGCAGCTTATTATCGGGGGCTAGCACAGATACGCAGTATTTT. Supplemented by reference TRBV7-7 and TRBJ2-3, the full variable domain reads GAGVSQSPRYKVTKRGQDVTLRCDPISSHATLYWYQQALGQGPEFLTYFNYEAQPDKSGLPSDRFSAERPEGSISTLTIQRTEQRDSAMYRCASSLLSGASTDTQYFGPGTRLTVL.

The DNA of the CDR3 is TGTGCCAGCAGCTACCCGGGGTGGGGAGATGAGCAGTTCTTC. It encodes CASSYPGWGDEQFF. The chain uses TRBV7-3 and TRBJ2-1; D may be TRBD2 (5 bases). V shed 4 bases and J shed 8 bases, with 15 bases lying between them. The germline V gene encodes CDR1 SGHTA and CDR2 FQGTGA. This CDR3 is built from 14 residues.

The chain has TRBV5-4 and TRBJ2-7; 8 bases fit TRBD1. The germline CDR1 and CDR2 sequences are SGHNT and YYREEE (reference sequence). The CDR3 extends over 14 amino acids. After removal of 1 base from V and 6 bases from J, the junction contained 6 bases not matched to a gene. The CDR3 nucleotides read TGTGCCAGCAGCTTGTATGCAGGGGGCGGCGAGCAGTACTTC. Its protein is CASSLYAGGGEQYF.

The J gene is TRBJ1-1, the V gene TRBV7-3; D is ambiguous. Trimming took 4 bases from V and 10 from J, leaving 16 bases between them. The CDR3 runs 13 residues. Germline CDR1 reads SGHTA; CDR2 reads FQGTGA. CDR3 sequence reads: CASSSPGLSVAFF. The CDR3, as DNA: TGTGCCAGCAGCTCCCCGGGTCTCTCGGTAGCTTTCTTT.

This clone was seen a handful of times. The chain has TRBV5-1 and TRBJ2-3, with 7 bases identical to TRBD1. Germline trimming cut 4 bases from V and 0 bases from J; bases unmatched to any gene: 5. Looked up from germline, CDR1 is SGHRS and CDR2 is YFSETQ. The CDR3 runs 15 residues. CDR3 amino acids: CASSAGQDSTDTQYF. The CDR3 bases are TGCGCCAGCAGCGCCGGACAGGATAGCACAGATACGCAGTATTTT.

The chain combines TRBV28 with TRBJ2-3; TRBD2 agrees at 8 bases. CDR1 and CDR2 from the germline V gene are MDHEN and SYDVKM. The CDR3 covers 15 residues. Trimming at V came to 5 bases and at J to 4 bases, leaving 8 bases not matched to a gene. The CDR3 sequence: CASSTPGGVADTQYF. CDR3 nucleotide sequence: TGTGCCAGCAGTACCCCCGGGGGGGTGGCAGATACGCAGTATTTT.

This chain joins TRBV6-2 or TRBV6-3 and TRBJ2-3, with 8 bases identical to TRBD2. This CDR3 has 15 residues. Per the germline V gene, CDR1 is MNHEY and CDR2 is SVGEGT. The junction had 5 bases not matched to a gene; V was cut back by 2 bases and J by 4 bases. The CDR3 region has the DNA TGTGCCAGCAGTTACGGAGCGGGAGTCCCAGATACGCAGTATTTT. Its protein product is CASSYGAGVPDTQYF.

V gene TRBV7-8 combines with J gene TRBJ1-1; D remains ambiguous. Trimming removed 3 bases from V and 1 base from J, with 9 bases in between. CDR1 SGHVS and CDR2 FQNEAQ come from the germline V gene. The CDR3 covers 14 residues. In nucleotides, the CDR3 is TGTGCCAGCAGCTTCGCTCCCCAGAACACTGAAGCTTTCTTT. Its translation is CASSFAPQNTEAFF.

This chain's CDR3 is CASSLGTVYTDTQYF. CDR3 coding DNA: TGTGCCAGCAGCTTGGGGACGGTCTACACAGATACGCAGTATTTT. The chain combines TRBV7-9 with TRBJ2-3; D is perhaps TRBD1 or TRBD2 (5 bases each). Looked up from germline, CDR1 is SEHNR and CDR2 is FQNEAQ (reference sequence). V was shortened by 3 bases and J by 2 bases, with 12 bases between the two germline ends. The CDR3 has 15 amino acids.

The V and J genes are TRBV2 and TRBJ1-2; no clear D gene. CDR1 SNHLY and CDR2 FYNNEI come from the germline V gene. V lost 5 bases, J lost 0 bases, and 10 bases lay in between. The CDR3 sequence is 14 residues long. DNA for the CDR3: TGTGCCAGCAGTCCGCTCAGTTCTAACTATGGCTACACCTTC. As protein: CASSPLSSNYGYTF.

The chain has TRBV28 and TRBJ1-1; TRBD1 is a possible D gene (6 bases). Germline V CDR1 and CDR2: MDHEN, SYDVKM. This CDR3 contains 13 residues. With 10 bases removed from V and 0 bases from J, the gap between germline ends came to 12 bases. CDR3 sequence: CATGGGMNTEAFF. Written as DNA, the CDR3 is TGTGCCACCGGAGGGGGGATGAACACTGAAGCTTTCTTT.